This TCR beta chain comes out of a study of blood T cells in healthy people across ages (dated by TCRdb to between 2014 and 2016). Background on the whole study: In model experiments, roughly one uniquely barcoded TCR beta cDNA molecule per two T cells was captured by template switching. Age-related changes in TCR beta repertoire diversity were measured in the study by deep sequencing normalized with unique cDNA molecular identifiers. The donors were divided into four age groups: young (average approximately 17 years), middle-aged (about 40), aged (roughly 60) and long-lived (82). To avoid experimental bias, donors of different ages were distributed randomly across sequencing lanes. For two donors (one aged 18 to 30 and one aged 80 or older), the study analyzed two additional independent replicas of 1 million unique cDNA reads from the same blood draw.

The library relied on 5' RACE. Instrument used: Illumina HiSeq 2500. The second PCR ran for about 6 to 11 cycles and used a J-beta primer mix along with a sample-barcoded 5' primer. A unique molecular identifier was introduced onto each TCR beta cDNA molecule by a template-switch 5' adaptor carrying 12 random nucleotides. Each sample yielded at least 2.5 million CDR3-containing paired-end reads. First-strand cDNA was synthesized from all RNA with the Mint cDNA synthesis kit, primed by a TRBC-specific oligonucleotide. Following uracil-DNA glycosylase treatment, a first 18-cycle PCR with universal primers M1SS and BC2_uni_R was performed on all cDNA. From the authors' description of their analysis: For normalization, 1 million high-quality reads, each with a distinct molecular identifier, were randomly selected from each sample. Instead of being binned into consensus sequences, reads that shared molecular identifiers were thrown out. MiTCR, run with a Q25 quality threshold and the strictest error-elimination algorithm, handled CDR3 identification, clonotype clustering and error correction. A nonparametric unseen species model with Euler transformation was used to estimate a lower bound on total TCR beta diversity. The public reads were quality trimmed at Q25 with fastp and then assembled into clones with MiXCR by TCRdb, keeping productive beta chains. Rows merge per CDR3 protein into single entries with the most common DNA and genes. None of the V and J calls come from the authors' own analysis; TCRdb made them. In this sample the table shows 720,000 or so distinct CDR3 sequences, roughly two fifths of which occur a single time. 25% to 35% of the sample comes from the top ten.

Donors were a few dozen systemically healthy Caucasian individuals from Russia aged about 6 to 100 years. Around 10 milliliters of peripheral blood were drawn from each donor into EDTA-treated Vacutainer tubes. PBMCs were isolated by Ficoll-Paque density-gradient centrifugation, with at least 6 million obtained per sample. Total RNA was extracted from PBMCs with Trizol reagent, with at least 6 micrograms obtained per sample. For every donor, an aliquot of PBMCs went through flow cytometry to measure the percentages of naive CD45RAhigh/CD27high T cells. Taken from cysteine to phenylalanine, the CDR3 has 16 residues. Just CDR3 DNA is preserved here, 48 bases in frame from base 1. The germline V gene gives CDR1 as ENHRY and CDR2 as SYGVKD. The V and J ends are trimmed by 10 bases and 1 base, leaving 17 bases between them. The study at large found these results: Observed TCR beta diversity per million T cells fell roughly linearly with age, and a significant reduction was already apparent by age roughly 40. Because profiling used bulk unsorted PBMCs, naive and antigen-experienced compartments could not be compared conclusively. Compared with the aged group, more naive CD4+ T cells, fewer expanded clones and increased TCR diversity were shown by the long-lived group, suggesting age selection. There was a strong correlation between observed TCR beta diversity and the percentage of naive T cells measured by flow cytometry. Total diversity estimates from one million sequenced T cells were considered lower bounds and underestimates. Donor CMV infection status was unknown, potentially confounding age-related changes in expanded clonotypes.

As concerns this clonotype: The specificity of this receptor is unknown. Qualities for individual bases were not recorded, and no much larger clone is one base off.

Recombination connected TRBV10-3 to TRBJ1-6; the D gene is possibly TRBD1, with 5 bases matching. The receptor comes from a man at least 80 years old in good health. The material sequenced was blood. CDR3 region: CATGAGPVSYNSPLHF. The nucleotide sequence is TGTGCCACCGGGGCAGGACCAGTTTCCTATAATTCACCCCTCCACTTT.